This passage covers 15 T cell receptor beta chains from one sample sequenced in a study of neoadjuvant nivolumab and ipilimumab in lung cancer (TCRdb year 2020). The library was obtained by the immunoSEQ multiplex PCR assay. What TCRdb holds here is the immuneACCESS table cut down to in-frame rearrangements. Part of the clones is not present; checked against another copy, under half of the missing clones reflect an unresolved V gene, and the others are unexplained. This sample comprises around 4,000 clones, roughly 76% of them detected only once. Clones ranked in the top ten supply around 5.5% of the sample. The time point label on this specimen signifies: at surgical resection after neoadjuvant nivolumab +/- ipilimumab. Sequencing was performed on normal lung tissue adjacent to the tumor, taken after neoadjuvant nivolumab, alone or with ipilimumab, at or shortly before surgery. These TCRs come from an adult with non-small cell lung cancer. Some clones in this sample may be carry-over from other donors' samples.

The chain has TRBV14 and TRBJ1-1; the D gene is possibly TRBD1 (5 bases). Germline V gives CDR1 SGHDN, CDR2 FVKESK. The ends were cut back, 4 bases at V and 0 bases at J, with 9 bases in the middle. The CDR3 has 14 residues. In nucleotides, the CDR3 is TGTGCCAGCAGCCCCGACAGTATGAACACTGAAGCTTTCTTT. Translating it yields CASSPDSMNTEAFF.

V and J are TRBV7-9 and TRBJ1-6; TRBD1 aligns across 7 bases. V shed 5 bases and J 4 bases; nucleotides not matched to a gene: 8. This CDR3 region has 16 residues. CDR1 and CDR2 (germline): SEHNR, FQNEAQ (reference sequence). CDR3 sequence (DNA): TGTGCCAGCAGCGCCGGGACAGAGAATTATAATTCACCCCTCCACTTT. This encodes CASSAGTENYNSPLHF.

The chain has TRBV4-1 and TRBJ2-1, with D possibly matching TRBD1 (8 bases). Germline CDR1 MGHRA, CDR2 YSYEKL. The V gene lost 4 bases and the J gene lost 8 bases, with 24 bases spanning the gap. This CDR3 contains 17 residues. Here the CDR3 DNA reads TGCGCCAGCAGCCGGGACAGGCTATCTGGGGAGGGGGATGAGCAGTTCTTC. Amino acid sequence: CASSRDRLSGEGDEQFF.

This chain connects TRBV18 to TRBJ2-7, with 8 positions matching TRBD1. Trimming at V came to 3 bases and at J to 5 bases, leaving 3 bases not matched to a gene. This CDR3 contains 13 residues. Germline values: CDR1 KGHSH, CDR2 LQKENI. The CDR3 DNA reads TGTGCCAGCTCACCGCAACAGGGGGACGAGCAGTACTTC. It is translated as CASSPQQGDEQYF.

The chain's CDR3 is CASSNTDSSSGNTIYF. CDR3 bases: TGTGCCAGCAGCAACACCGACTCGAGCTCTGGAAACACCATATATTTT. The rearrangement joins TRBV5-6 to TRBJ1-3, with D hard to call. CDR3 size: 16 residues. Per the germline V gene, CDR1 is SGHDT and CDR2 is YYEEEE. V was pared by 4 bases and J by 0 bases, with 14 bases between.

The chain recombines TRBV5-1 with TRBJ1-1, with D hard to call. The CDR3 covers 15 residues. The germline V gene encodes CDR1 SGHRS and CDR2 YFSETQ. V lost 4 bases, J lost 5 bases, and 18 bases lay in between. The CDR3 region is CASSTPDLGGTEAFF. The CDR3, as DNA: TGCGCCAGCAGCACCCCCGACCTGGGAGGTACTGAAGCTTTCTTT.

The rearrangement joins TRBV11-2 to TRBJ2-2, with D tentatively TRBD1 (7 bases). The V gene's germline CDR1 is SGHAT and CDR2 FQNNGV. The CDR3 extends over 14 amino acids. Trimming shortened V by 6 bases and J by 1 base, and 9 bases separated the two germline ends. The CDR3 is CASRRDRNTGELFF. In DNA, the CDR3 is TGTGCCAGCAGGCGGGACAGGAACACCGGGGAGCTGTTTTTT.

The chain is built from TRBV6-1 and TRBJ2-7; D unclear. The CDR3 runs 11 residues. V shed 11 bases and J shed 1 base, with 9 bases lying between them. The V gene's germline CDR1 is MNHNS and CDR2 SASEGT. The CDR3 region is CAVTVSYEQYF. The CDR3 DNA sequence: TGTGCCGTCACAGTTTCCTACGAGCAGTACTTC.

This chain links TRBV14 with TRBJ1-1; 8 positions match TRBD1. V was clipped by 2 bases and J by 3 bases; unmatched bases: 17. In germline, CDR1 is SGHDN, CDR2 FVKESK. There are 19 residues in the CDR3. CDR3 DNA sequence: TGTGCCAGCAGCCAACTTTCGAGAGGCCCGACAGGGGACTACACTGAAGCTTTCTTT. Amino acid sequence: CASSQLSRGPTGDYTEAFF.

As DNA, the CDR3 is TGTGCCAGCAGCCCCCCCGGTCAGGGAAGCCAGCCCCAGCATTTT. Protein product: CASSPPGQGSQPQHF. The V and J genes are TRBV7-9 and TRBJ1-5; possibly TRBD1 for D (5 bases). V was pared by 5 bases and J by 7 bases, with 18 bases between. There are 15 residues in the CDR3. The germline V gene encodes CDR1 SEHNR and CDR2 FQNEAQ (reference sequence).

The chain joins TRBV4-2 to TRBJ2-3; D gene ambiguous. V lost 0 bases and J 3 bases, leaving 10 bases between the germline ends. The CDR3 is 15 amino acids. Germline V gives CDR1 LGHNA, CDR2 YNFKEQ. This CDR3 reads CASSQDNGATDTQYF. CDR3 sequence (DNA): TGTGCCAGCAGCCAAGATAACGGTGCGACAGATACGCAGTATTTT.

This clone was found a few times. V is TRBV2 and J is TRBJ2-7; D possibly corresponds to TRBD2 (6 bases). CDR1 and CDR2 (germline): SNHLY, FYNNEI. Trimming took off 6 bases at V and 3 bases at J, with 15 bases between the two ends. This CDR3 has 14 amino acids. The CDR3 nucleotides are TGTGCCAGCAGGGTCGAGGGACTGGACTACGAGCAGTACTTC. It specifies CASRVEGLDYEQYF.

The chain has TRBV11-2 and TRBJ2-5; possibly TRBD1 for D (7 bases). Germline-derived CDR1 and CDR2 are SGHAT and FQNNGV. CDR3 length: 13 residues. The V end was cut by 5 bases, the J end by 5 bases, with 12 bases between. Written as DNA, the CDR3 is TGTGCCAGCAGCCCGACAGGGAGGGAGACCCAGTACTTC. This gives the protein CASSPTGRETQYF.

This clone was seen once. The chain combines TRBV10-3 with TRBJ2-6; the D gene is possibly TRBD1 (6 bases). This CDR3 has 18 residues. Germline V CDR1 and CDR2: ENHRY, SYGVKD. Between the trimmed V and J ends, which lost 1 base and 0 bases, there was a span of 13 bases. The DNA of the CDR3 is TGTGCCATCAGTGAGTGGACAGCGATTAGCTCTGGGGCCAACGTCCTGACTTTC. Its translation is CAISEWTAISSGANVLTF.

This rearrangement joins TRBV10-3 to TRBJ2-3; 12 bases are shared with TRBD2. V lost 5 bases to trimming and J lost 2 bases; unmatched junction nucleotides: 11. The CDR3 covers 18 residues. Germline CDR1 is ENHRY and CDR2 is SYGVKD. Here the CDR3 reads CAISRSSGGDPHTDTQYF. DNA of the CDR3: TGTGCCATCAGTAGGTCTAGCGGGGGGGACCCCCACACAGATACGCAGTATTTT.